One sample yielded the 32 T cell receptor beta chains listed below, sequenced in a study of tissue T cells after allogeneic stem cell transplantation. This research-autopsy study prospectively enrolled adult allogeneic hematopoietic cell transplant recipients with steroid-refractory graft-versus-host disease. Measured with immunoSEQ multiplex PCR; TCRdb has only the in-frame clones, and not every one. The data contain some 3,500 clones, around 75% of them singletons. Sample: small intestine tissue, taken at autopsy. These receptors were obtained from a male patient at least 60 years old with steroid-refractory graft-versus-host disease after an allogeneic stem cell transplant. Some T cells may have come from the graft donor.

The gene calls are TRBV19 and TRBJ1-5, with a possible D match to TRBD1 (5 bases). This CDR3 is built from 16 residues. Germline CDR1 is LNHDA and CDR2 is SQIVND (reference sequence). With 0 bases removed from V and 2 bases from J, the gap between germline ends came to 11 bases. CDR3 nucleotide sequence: TGTGCCAGTAGTATAGAGTGGGGCTTGGGCAATCAGCCCCAGCATTTT. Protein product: CASSIEWGLGNQPQHF.

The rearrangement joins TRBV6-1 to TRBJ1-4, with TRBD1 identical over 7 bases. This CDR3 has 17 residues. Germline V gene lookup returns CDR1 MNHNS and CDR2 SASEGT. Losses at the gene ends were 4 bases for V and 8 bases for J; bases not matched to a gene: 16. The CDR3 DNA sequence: TGTGCCAGCAGTGCGCCCCCGGGGGGAGGGGGCAGCGAAAAACTGTTTTTT. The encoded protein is CASSAPPGGGGSEKLFF.

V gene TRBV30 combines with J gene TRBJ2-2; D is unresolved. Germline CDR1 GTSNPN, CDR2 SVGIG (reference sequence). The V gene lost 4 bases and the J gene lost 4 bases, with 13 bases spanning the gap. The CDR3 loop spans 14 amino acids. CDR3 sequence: CAWNRLQSTGELFF. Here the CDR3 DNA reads TGTGCCTGGAATCGTCTTCAAAGCACCGGGGAGCTGTTTTTT.

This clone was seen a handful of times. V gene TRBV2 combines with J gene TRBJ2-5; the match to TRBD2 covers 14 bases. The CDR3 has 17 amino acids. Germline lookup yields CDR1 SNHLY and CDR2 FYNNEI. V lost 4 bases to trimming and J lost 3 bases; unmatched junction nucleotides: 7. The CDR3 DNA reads TGTGCCAGCAGTGGTTGGGGACTAGCGGGGGAGAAAGAGACCCAGTACTTC. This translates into CASSGWGLAGEKETQYF.

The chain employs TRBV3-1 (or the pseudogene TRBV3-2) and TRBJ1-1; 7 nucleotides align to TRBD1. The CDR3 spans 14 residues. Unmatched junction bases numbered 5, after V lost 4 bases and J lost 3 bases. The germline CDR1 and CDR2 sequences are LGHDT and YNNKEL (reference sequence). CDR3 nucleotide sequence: TGTGCCAGCAGCCTTGACAGGGCGGACACTGAAGCTTTCTTT. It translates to CASSLDRADTEAFF.

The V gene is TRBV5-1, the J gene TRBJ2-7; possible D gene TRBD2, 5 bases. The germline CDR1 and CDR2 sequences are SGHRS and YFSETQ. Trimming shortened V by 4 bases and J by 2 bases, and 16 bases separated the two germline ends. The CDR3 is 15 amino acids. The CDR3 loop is CASSPRLFSAYEQYF. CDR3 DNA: TGCGCCAGCAGCCCCAGACTATTTTCGGCCTACGAGCAGTACTTC.

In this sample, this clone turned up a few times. CDR3 bases: TGTGCCAGCAGCTCCAGCAGGGAGCGGGGCACAGATACGCAGTATTTT. It yields the protein CASSSSRERGTDTQYF. This chain uses TRBV11-3 with TRBJ2-3, with a tentative D call TRBD2 (6 bases). The CDR3 sequence is 16 residues long. The germline CDR1 and CDR2 sequences are SGHNT and YENEEA. With 4 bases removed from V and 1 base from J, the gap between germline ends came to 15 bases.

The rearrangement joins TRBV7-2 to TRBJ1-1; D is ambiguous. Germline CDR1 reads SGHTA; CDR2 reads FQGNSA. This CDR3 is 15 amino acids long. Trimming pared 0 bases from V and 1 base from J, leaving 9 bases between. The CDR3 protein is CASSLARSENTEAFF. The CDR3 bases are TGTGCCAGCAGCTTAGCGCGGTCAGAGAACACTGAAGCTTTCTTT.

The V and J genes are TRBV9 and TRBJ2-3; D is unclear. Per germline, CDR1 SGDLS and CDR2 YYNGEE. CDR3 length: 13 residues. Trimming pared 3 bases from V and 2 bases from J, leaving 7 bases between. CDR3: CASSEINTDTQYF. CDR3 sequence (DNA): TGTGCCAGCAGCGAAATAAACACAGATACGCAGTATTTT.

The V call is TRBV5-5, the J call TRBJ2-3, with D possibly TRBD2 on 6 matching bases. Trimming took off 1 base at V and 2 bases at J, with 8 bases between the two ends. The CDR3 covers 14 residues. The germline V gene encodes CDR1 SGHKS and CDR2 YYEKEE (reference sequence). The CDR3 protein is CASSLRGTTDTQYF. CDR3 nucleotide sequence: TGTGCCAGCAGCTTGCGGGGGACCACAGATACGCAGTATTTT.

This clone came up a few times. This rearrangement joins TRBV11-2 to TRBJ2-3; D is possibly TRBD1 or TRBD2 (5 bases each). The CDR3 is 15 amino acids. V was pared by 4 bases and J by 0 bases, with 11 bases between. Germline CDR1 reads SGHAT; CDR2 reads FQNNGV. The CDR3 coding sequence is TGTGCCAGCAGCTGGGACGGGGCTAGCACAGATACGCAGTATTTT. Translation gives CASSWDGASTDTQYF.

The CDR3 sequence is CSVDPQNTGELFF. The DNA for the CDR3 is TGCAGCGTTGACCCCCAGAACACCGGGGAGCTGTTTTTT. The rearrangement links TRBV29-1 to TRBJ2-2; D call uncertain. The germline V gene encodes CDR1 SQVTM and CDR2 ANQGSEA. This CDR3 region has 13 residues. V was cut by 3 bases and J by 1 base, with 6 bases left in between.

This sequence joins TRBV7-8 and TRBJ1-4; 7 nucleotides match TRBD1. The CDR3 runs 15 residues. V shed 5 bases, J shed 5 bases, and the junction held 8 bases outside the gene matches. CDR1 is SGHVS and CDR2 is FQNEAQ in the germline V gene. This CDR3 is CASSMSGGMNEKLFF. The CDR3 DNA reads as TGTGCCAGCAGCATGTCAGGGGGGATGAATGAAAAACTGTTTTTT.

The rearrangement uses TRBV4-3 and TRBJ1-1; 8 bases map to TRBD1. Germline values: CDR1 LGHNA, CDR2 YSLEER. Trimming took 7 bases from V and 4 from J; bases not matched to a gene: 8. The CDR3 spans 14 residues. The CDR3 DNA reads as TGCGCCAGCACCAAGGACAGGGTGGGCACTGAAGCTTTCTTT. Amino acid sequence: CASTKDRVGTEAFF.

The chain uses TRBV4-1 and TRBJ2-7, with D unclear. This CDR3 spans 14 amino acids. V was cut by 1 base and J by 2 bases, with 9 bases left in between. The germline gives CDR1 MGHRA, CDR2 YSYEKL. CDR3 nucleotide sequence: TGCGCCAGCAGCCAAGTGTGGGGTACCTACGAGCAGTACTTC. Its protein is CASSQVWGTYEQYF.

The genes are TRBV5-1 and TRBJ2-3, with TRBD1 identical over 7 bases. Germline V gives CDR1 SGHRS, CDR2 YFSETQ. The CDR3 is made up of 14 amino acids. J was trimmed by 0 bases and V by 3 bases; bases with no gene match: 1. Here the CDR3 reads CASSSDRSTDTQYF. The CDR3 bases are TGCGCCAGCAGCTCGGACAGGAGCACAGATACGCAGTATTTT.

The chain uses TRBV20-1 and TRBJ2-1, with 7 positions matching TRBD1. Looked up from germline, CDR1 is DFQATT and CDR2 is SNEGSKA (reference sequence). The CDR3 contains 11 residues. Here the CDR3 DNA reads TGCAGCGTTACAGGGGACAATGAGCAGTTCTTC. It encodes CSVTGDNEQFF.

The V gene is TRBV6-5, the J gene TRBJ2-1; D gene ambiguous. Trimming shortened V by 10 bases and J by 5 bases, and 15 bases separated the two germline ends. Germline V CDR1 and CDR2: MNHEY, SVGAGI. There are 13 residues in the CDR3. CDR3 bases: TGTGCCACCGGCCCGATGCAGGACAATGAGCAGTTCTTC. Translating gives CATGPMQDNEQFF.

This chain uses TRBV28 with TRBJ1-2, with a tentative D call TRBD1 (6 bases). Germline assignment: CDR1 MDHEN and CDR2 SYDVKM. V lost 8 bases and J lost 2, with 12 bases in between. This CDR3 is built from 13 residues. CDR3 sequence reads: CASQRGQNYGYTF. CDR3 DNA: TGTGCCAGCCAAAGGGGACAAAACTATGGCTACACCTTC.

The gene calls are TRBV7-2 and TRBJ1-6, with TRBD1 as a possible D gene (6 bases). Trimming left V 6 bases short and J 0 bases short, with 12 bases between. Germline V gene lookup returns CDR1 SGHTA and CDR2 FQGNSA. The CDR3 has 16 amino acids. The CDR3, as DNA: TGTGCCAGCAGTAACAGGGAGAGCTCCTATAATTCACCCCTCCACTTT. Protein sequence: CASSNRESSYNSPLHF.

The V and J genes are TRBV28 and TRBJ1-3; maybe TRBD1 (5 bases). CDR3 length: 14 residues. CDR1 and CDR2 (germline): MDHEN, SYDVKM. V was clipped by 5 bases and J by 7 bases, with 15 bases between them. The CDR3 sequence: CASSRRGGENTIYF. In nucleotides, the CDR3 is TGTGCCAGCAGTCGTAGGGGAGGTGAGAACACCATATATTTT.

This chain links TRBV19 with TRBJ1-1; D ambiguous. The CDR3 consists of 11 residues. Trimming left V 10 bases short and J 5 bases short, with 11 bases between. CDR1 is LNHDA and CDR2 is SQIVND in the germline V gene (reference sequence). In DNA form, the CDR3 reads TGTGCCACTCAAAAGTTGACTGAAGCTTTCTTT. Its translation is CATQKLTEAFF.

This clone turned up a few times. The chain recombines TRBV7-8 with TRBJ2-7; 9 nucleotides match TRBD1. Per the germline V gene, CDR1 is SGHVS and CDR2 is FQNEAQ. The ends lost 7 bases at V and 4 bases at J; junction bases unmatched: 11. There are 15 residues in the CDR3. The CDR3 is CASTPGGTGIYEQYF. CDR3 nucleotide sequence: TGTGCCAGCACTCCAGGCGGGACAGGGATATACGAGCAGTACTTC.

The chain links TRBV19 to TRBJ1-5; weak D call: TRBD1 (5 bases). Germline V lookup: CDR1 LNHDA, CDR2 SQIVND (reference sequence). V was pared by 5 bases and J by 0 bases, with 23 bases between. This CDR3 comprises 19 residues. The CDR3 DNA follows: TGTGCCAGTAGTCCCTCTCCCACAGGACCGCTAAATAGCAATCAGCCCCAGCATTTT. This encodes CASSPSPTGPLNSNQPQHF. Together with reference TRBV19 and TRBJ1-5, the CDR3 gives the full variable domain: DGGITQSPKYLFRKEGQNVTLSCEQNLNHDAMYWYRQDPGQGLRLIYYSQIVNDFQKGDIAEGYSVSREKKESFPLTVTSAQKNPTAFYLCASSPSPTGPLNSNQPQHFGDGTRLSIL.

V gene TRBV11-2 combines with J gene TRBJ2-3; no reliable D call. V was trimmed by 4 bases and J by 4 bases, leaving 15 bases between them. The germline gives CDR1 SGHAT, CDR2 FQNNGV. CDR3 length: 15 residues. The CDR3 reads CASSSTGYVADTQYF. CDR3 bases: TGTGCCAGCAGCTCCACCGGGTATGTGGCAGATACGCAGTATTTT.

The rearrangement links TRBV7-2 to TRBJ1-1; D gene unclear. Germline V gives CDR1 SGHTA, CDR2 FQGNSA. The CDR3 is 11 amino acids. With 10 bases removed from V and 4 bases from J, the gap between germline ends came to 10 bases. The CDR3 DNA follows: TGTGCCACCGGGGATCGCACTGAAGCTTTCTTT. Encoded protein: CATGDRTEAFF.

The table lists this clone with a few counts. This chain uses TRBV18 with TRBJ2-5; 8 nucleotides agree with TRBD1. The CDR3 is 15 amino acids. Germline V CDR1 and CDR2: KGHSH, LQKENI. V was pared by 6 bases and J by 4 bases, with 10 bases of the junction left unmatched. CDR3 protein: CASSRDRGGGETQYF. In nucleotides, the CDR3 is TGTGCCAGCTCCCGCGACAGGGGCGGAGGAGAGACCCAGTACTTC.

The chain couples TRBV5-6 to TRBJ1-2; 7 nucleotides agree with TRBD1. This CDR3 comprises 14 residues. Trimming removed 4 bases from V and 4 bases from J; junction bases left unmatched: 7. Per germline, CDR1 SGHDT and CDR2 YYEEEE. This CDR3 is CASSETGKGYGYTF. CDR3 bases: TGTGCCAGCAGCGAGACAGGGAAGGGCTATGGCTACACCTTC.

The CDR3 here is CASSLVVNEAFF. The CDR3 DNA sequence: TGTGCCAGCAGTTTGGTGGTAAATGAAGCTTTCTTT. The gene calls are TRBV28 and TRBJ1-1, with D uncertain. V was shortened by 3 bases and J by 7 bases, with 9 bases between the two germline ends. There are 12 residues in the CDR3. Germline CDR1 reads MDHEN; CDR2 reads SYDVKM.

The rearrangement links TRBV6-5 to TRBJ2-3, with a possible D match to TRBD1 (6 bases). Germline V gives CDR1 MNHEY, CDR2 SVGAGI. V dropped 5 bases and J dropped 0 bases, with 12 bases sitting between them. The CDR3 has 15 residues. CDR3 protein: CASSPRQDSTDTQYF. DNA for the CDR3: TGTGCCAGCAGTCCGAGACAGGATAGCACAGATACGCAGTATTTT.

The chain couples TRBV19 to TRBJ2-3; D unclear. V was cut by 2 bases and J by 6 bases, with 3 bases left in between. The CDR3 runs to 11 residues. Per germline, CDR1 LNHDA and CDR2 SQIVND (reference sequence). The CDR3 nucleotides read TGTGCCAGTAGTATAATGGATACGCAGTATTTT. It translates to CASSIMDTQYF.

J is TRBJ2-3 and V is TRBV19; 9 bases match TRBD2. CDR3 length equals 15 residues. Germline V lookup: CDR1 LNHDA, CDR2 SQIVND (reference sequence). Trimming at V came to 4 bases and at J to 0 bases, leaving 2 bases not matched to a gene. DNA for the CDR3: TGTGCCAGTAGTACTACTAGCGGGAGCACAGATACGCAGTATTTT. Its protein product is CASSTTSGSTDTQYF. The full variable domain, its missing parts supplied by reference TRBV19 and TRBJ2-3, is DGGITQSPKYLFRKEGQNVTLSCEQNLNHDAMYWYRQDPGQGLRLIYYSQIVNDFQKGDIAEGYSVSREKKESFPLTVTSAQKNPTAFYLCASSTTSGSTDTQYFGPGTRLTVL.